The 29 T cell receptor beta chains reported below all come from one sample, sequenced in a study of T cells after yellow fever vaccination. TCRdb re-called the 5' RACE reads through MiXCR, storing one row per CDR3 protein. The sample records hundreds of thousands of distinct CDR3 sequences, around a sixth being singletons. The specimen comprised PBMCs, sampled before the yellow fever booster vaccination. These receptors were obtained from a man aged 18 to 29 who received the YFV17D yellow fever vaccine.

The CDR3 DNA reads as TGTGCCATCGCGACAGCCTACGAGCAGTACTTC. Protein product: CAIATAYEQYF. This chain uses TRBV10-3 with TRBJ2-7, with D possibly TRBD1 on 5 matching bases. Germline loops: CDR1 ENHRY, CDR2 SYGVKD. V lost 8 bases to trimming and J lost 2 bases, with 7 bases between them. The CDR3 is made up of 11 amino acids.

The chain carries TRBV27 and TRBJ1-4; no reliable D call. V was shortened by 9 bases and J by 0 bases, with 20 bases between the two germline ends. CDR1 MNHEY and CDR2 SMNVEV come from the germline V gene (reference sequence). The CDR3 is 17 amino acids. CDR3 bases: TGTGCCAGTAGAACTTCAAGACACGGCGCAACTAATGAAAAACTGTTTTTT. Translated, it gives CASRTSRHGATNEKLFF.

The J gene is TRBJ1-1, the V gene TRBV6-2 or TRBV6-3, with D maybe TRBD1 (5 bases). With 6 bases removed from V and 5 bases from J, the gap between germline ends came to 13 bases. The CDR3 length is 13 residues. CDR1 MNHEY and CDR2 SVGEGT come from the germline V gene. CDR3 sequence (DNA): TGTGCCAGCAGCCCATCACGGGGGACTGAAGCTTTCTTT. Encoded protein: CASSPSRGTEAFF.

J is TRBJ2-1 and V is TRBV6-1, with TRBD2 identical over 9 bases. V shed 6 bases and J 4 bases; nucleotides not matched to a gene: 4. The germline gives CDR1 MNHNS, CDR2 SASEGT. The CDR3 sequence is 14 residues long. Here the CDR3 DNA reads TGTGCCAGCAGCCCTAGCGGGGATTACAATGAGCAGTTCTTC. Protein product: CASSPSGDYNEQFF.

The chain combines TRBV12-3 or TRBV12-4 with TRBJ1-2, with 7 positions matching TRBD1. This CDR3 comprises 14 residues. V was clipped by 6 bases and J by 2 bases; unmatched bases: 6. The CDR3 nucleotides read TGTGCCAGCAGCCGGGACAGCCCGAACTATGGCTACACCTTC. Translated, it gives CASSRDSPNYGYTF.

The CDR3 DNA follows: TGTGCCAGCAGCAGCTTCTTTACTCGGGACAGGGCCTACGAGCAGTACTTC. This codes for CASSSFFTRDRAYEQYF. The chain carries TRBV11-2 and TRBJ2-7; 9 bases align to TRBD1. V gave up 5 bases and J gave up 2 bases; unmatched junction bases: 13. CDR1 and CDR2 (germline): SGHAT, FQNNGV. The CDR3 covers 17 residues.

The chain couples TRBV13 to TRBJ1-1; D gene uncertain. The V end lost 3 bases, the J end lost 0 bases, and 8 bases lay between the germline ends. The length of the CDR3 is 14 residues. Germline V CDR1 and CDR2: PRHDT, FYEKMQ (reference sequence). CDR3: CASSFSYMNTEAFF. CDR3 DNA: TGTGCCAGCAGCTTCTCATACATGAACACTGAAGCTTTCTTT.

The chain joins TRBV12-3 or TRBV12-4 to TRBJ2-7; D gene ambiguous. The V end was cut by 1 base, the J end by 6 bases, with 10 bases between. CDR3 size: 13 residues. CDR3 coding DNA: TGTGCCAGCAGTTTAGAGGTCTTTTCCGAGCAGTACGTC. It yields the protein CASSLEVFSEQYV.

This rearrangement joins TRBV7-9 to TRBJ2-3; TRBD1 matches 7 bases. This CDR3 region has 12 residues. Per the germline V gene, CDR1 is SEHNR and CDR2 is FQNEAQ (reference sequence). V trimming: 1 base; J trimming: 14 bases; junction bases outside the gene matches: 6. The CDR3 nucleotides read TGTGCCAGCAGCTTAGATGTCGGACAGGCGTATTTT. It specifies CASSLDVGQAYF.

This clonotype was seen a handful of times. The chain recombines TRBV6-6 with TRBJ2-1, with TRBD1 as a possible D gene (6 bases). Germline V lookup: CDR1 MNHNY, CDR2 SVGAGI (reference sequence). There are 14 residues in the CDR3. The germline V and J ends were trimmed by 5 bases and 6 bases, with 14 bases remaining between them. The CDR3, as DNA: TGTGCCAGCAGTGCCCCAGGACAGTCCAATGAGCAGTTCTTC. It yields the protein CASSAPGQSNEQFF.

J is TRBJ2-5 and V is TRBV12-5; TRBD2 is a possible D gene (5 bases). In germline, CDR1 is LGHNT, CDR2 FRNRAP. This CDR3 is 13 amino acids long. The V and J ends lost 9 bases and 5 bases respectively, with 16 bases between them. CDR3 protein: CARTLLDWETQYF. CDR3 DNA: TGTGCTAGAACCCTCCTGGACTGGGAGACCCAGTACTTC.

The V and J genes are TRBV20-1 and TRBJ1-5; unclear D gene. The V and J ends lost 6 bases and 3 bases respectively, with 9 bases between them. Germline V gene sequence: CDR1 DFQATT, CDR2 SNEGSKA (reference sequence). CDR3 length: 12 residues. The CDR3 sequence is CSAARANQPQHF. In DNA, the CDR3 is TGCAGTGCCGCCCGTGCCAATCAGCCCCAGCATTTT.

The chain employs TRBV29-1 and TRBJ2-5; TRBD1 matches at 10 bases. Germline-derived CDR1 and CDR2 are SQVTM and ANQGSEA. The J segment lost 5 bases and the V segment lost 6 bases, leaving 6 bases of the junction unmatched. The CDR3 extends over 13 amino acids. This CDR3 reads CSVQDRGSETQYF. CDR3 bases: TGCAGCGTGCAGGACAGGGGGAGTGAGACCCAGTACTTC.

The chain links TRBV11-2 to TRBJ2-5, with 7 bases identical to TRBD2. Trimming at V came to 3 bases and at J to 3 bases, leaving 4 bases not matched to a gene. CDR1 is SGHAT, CDR2 FQNNGV, per germline. The CDR3 contains 14 residues. The CDR3 nucleotides read TGTGCCAGCAGCTTCGGGAGGACCGAAGAGACCCAGTACTTC. It yields the protein CASSFGRTEETQYF. Full variable domain (remainder filled in from reference TRBV11-2 and TRBJ2-5): EAGVAQSPRYKIIEKRQSVAFWCNPISGHATLYWYQQILGQGPKLLIQFQNNGVVDDSQLPKDRFSAERLKGVDSTLKIQPAKLEDSAVYLCASSFGRTEETQYFGPGTRLLVL.

J is TRBJ1-3 and V is TRBV7-2; D gene unclear. This CDR3 is 11 amino acids long. The germline V gene has CDR1 SGHTA and CDR2 FQGNSA. The V end lost 5 bases, the J end lost 15 bases, and 14 bases lay between the germline ends. CDR3 nucleotide sequence: TGTGCCAGCAGCGACCGTGCCTCGGCATATTTT. Its translation: CASSDRASAYF.

The genes are TRBV7-3 and TRBJ2-2; D gene ambiguous. The CDR3 is made up of 13 amino acids. Trimming left V 4 bases short and J 7 bases short, with 10 bases between. Germline-derived CDR1 and CDR2 are SGHTA and FQGTGA. CDR3 DNA sequence: TGTGCCAGCAGCTCCATGTTAGGCGGGGAGCTGTTTTTT. As protein: CASSSMLGGELFF. Using reference TRBV7-3 and TRBJ2-2 for the parts outside the CDR3, the full variable domain is GAGVSQTPSNKVTEKGKYVELRCDPISGHTALYWYRQSLGQGPEFLIYFQGTGAADDSGLPNDRFFAVRPEGSVSTLKIQRTERGDSAVYLCASSSMLGGELFFGEGSRLTVL.

The chain joins TRBV20-1 to TRBJ2-3, with D possibly matching TRBD1 (6 bases). The CDR3 spans 13 residues. Trimming shortened V by 0 bases and J by 9 bases, and 13 bases separated the two germline ends. The germline V gene encodes CDR1 DFQATT and CDR2 SNEGSKA (reference sequence). CDR3 DNA sequence: TGCAGTGCTAGAGACCGTTACAGGGTAACGCAGTATTTT. It specifies CSARDRYRVTQYF.

This clonotype has at least ten counts. The chain recombines TRBV10-3 with TRBJ1-3, with D unclear. V lost 10 bases and J 4 bases, leaving 14 bases between the germline ends. Germline CDR1 ENHRY, CDR2 SYGVKD. This CDR3 spans 13 amino acids. The CDR3 protein is CASIPASGNTIYF. The CDR3 DNA follows: TGTGCCAGTATTCCAGCGTCCGGAAACACCATATATTTT.

This clonotype was recorded a few times. The chain carries TRBV5-1 and TRBJ1-2; tentative D call: TRBD1 (6 bases). The length of the CDR3 is 14 residues. Germline assignment: CDR1 SGHRS and CDR2 YFSETQ. V shed 1 base and J shed 3 bases, with 10 bases lying between them. This CDR3 is CASSLQAGDYGYTF. CDR3 coding DNA: TGCGCCAGCAGCTTGCAGGCAGGGGACTATGGCTACACCTTC.

This clonotype occurred a few times. The rearrangement links TRBV9 to TRBJ2-3; 9 bases fit TRBD1. CDR1 and CDR2 (germline): SGDLS, YYNGEE. The CDR3 length is 14 residues. V lost 5 bases, J lost 4 bases, and 5 bases stayed unmatched. CDR3: CASSGQGRADTQYF. CDR3 nucleotides: TGTGCCAGCAGTGGACAGGGGAGGGCAGATACGCAGTATTTT. The full variable domain, rest sourced from reference TRBV9 and TRBJ2-3, is DSGVTQTPKHLITATGQRVTLRCSPRSGDLSVYWYQQSLDQGLQFLIQYYNGEERAKGNILERFSAQQFPDLHSELNLSSLELGDSALYFCASSGQGRADTQYFGPGTRLTVL.

There are a few counts of this clonotype. V gene TRBV5-1 combines with J gene TRBJ1-4, with a possible D match to TRBD1 (6 bases). The CDR3 is 16 amino acids. From germline, CDR1 is SGHRS and CDR2 YFSETQ. Trimming shortened V by 0 bases and J by 3 bases, and 12 bases separated the two germline ends. CDR3 sequence (DNA): TGCGCCAGCAGCTTGGGGGGGGCGCGGTCTAATGAAAAACTGTTTTTT. It translates to CASSLGGARSNEKLFF.

This rearrangement joins TRBV7-3 to TRBJ2-1, with 10 bases aligning to TRBD2. The V segment lost 3 bases and the J segment 8 bases; nucleotides outside the gene matches: 13. The CDR3 consists of 17 residues. The germline V gene encodes CDR1 SGHTA and CDR2 FQGTGA. The CDR3 sequence is CASSFALTSGAGHEQFF. The CDR3 bases are TGTGCCAGCAGCTTCGCGCTTACTAGCGGGGCCGGCCATGAGCAGTTCTTC.

This clonotype was picked up a small number of times. This chain uses TRBV6-5 with TRBJ2-2; D might be TRBD1 (5 bases). CDR3 length: 16 residues. Germline CDR1 MNHEY, CDR2 SVGAGI. V was cut by 5 bases and J by 0 bases, with 13 bases left in between. CDR3 sequence reads: CASSTTAPPNTGELFF. CDR3 bases: TGTGCCAGCAGTACGACAGCACCCCCGAACACCGGGGAGCTGTTTTTT.

The V gene is TRBV6-5, the J gene TRBJ2-5; 9 bases are a match to TRBD2. The CDR3 runs 14 residues. V dropped 4 bases and J dropped 5; count of bases not matched to a gene: 5. CDR1 is MNHEY, CDR2 SVGAGI, per germline. The CDR3 DNA is TGTGCCAGCAGTTGGGTTAGCGGGGGTGAGACCCAGTACTTC. This sequence encodes CASSWVSGGETQYF.

V and J are TRBV15 and TRBJ2-3; 7 positions match TRBD1. This CDR3 spans 15 amino acids. Germline V CDR1 and CDR2: LNHNV, YYDKDF (reference sequence). Losses at the gene ends were 5 bases for V and 2 bases for J; bases not matched to a gene: 7. CDR3 nucleotides: TGTGCCACCAGCTCCCGACAGGGACCCACAGATACGCAGTATTTT. As protein: CATSSRQGPTDTQYF.

The chain combines TRBV5-1 with TRBJ2-1; D ambiguous. Germline CDR1 and CDR2: SGHRS and YFSETQ. Trimming stripped 0 bases from V and 8 bases from J, with 6 bases between. This CDR3 is 12 amino acids long. In nucleotides, the CDR3 is TGCGCCAGCAGCTTGGGACCCCATGAGCAGTTCTTC. Its translation is CASSLGPHEQFF.

This clonotype turned up a few times. The chain uses TRBV12-3 or TRBV12-4 and TRBJ2-3, with a tentative D call TRBD2 (5 bases). The CDR3 runs to 14 residues. Trimming took 7 bases from V and 1 from J, leaving 12 bases between them. In DNA, the CDR3 is TGTGCCAGCATGAGGGCGTGGGGCACAGATACGCAGTATTTT. Protein product: CASMRAWGTDTQYF.

V gene TRBV25-1 combines with J gene TRBJ2-3, with a possible D match to TRBD2 (7 bases). In germline, CDR1 is MGHDK, CDR2 SYGVNS. This CDR3 is built from 11 residues. The DNA of the CDR3 is TGTGCAGGGGGGGGCTCAGATACGCAGTATTTT. This gives the protein CAGGGSDTQYF.

This clonotype was counted at least ten times. The chain joins TRBV18 to TRBJ1-5, with D unresolved. In germline, CDR1 is KGHSH, CDR2 LQKENI. Trimming removed 0 bases from V and 7 bases from J, with 7 bases in between. The CDR3 sequence is 13 residues long. Here the CDR3 reads CASSPPPPQPQHF. CDR3 nucleotide sequence: TGTGCCAGCTCACCACCGCCCCCGCAGCCCCAGCATTTT.